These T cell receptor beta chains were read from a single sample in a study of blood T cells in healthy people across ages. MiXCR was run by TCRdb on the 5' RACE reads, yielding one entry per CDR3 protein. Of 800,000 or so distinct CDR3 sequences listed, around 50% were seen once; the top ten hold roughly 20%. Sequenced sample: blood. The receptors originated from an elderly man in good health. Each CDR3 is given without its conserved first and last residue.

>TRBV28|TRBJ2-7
ATTDRGRGEQY
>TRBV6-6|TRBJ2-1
ASRNQREESYNEQF
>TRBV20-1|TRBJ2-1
SARVASGVYNEQF
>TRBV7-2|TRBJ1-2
ASSTSGGYGYT
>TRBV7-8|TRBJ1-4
ASSVGPGSEKLF
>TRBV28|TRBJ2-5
ASSSPRGARFEQY
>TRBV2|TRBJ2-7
ASSFSGSRHEQY
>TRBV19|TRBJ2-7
ASSLGDVAEQY
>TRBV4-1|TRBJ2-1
ASSQFFGLAGGPYNEQF
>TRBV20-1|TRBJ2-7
SAAEGLSLYEQY
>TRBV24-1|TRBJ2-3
ATSDLAGTSSSDTQY
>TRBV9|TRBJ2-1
ASQLAGEYNEQF
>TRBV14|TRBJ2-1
ASSPHVAGCNEQF
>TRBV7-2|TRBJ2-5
ASSSTSGVQETQY
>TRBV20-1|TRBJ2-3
SATPTASGGSDTQY
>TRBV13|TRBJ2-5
ASSRVKETQY
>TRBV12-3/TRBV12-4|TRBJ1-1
ASSWVNTEAF
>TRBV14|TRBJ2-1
ASSQGLGLAGGPGNEQF
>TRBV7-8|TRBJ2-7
ASSLGTGATYEQY
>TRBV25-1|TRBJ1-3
ASSEVGGNTIY
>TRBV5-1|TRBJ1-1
ASRGETEAF
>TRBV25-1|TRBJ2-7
ASSDEIKGPTYEQY
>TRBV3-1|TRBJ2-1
ASSQGASGNDEQF
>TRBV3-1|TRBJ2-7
ASSQDAGAPYEQY
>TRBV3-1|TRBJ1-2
ASSQRQGVGYT
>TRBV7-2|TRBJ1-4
ASSFLSGQMF
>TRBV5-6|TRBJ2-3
ASSSPTGQTDTEY
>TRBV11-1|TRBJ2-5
ASSFDVGKETQY
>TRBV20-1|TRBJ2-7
SASHVGIGETSYEQY
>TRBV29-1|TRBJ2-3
SHSQLAVFDTQY
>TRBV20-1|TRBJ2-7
SARKQGGEQY
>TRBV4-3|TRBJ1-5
ASSQEVNQPQH
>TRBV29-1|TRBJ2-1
SVDVGLVLNEQF
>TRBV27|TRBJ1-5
ASSPHQGSQPQH
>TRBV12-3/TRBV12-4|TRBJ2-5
AGSPGLVQETQY
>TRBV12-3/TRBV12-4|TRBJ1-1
ASSSTGARTEAF
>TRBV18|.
ASSPPVQLQETQY
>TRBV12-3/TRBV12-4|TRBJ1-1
ASSSMAAEAF
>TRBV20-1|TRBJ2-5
SASGLAGPRETQY
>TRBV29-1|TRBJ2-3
SVEDPGSGGPPDTQY
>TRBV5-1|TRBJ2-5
ASSGTSGRPKTQY
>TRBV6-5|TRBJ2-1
ASSYSGLAVYPYNEQF
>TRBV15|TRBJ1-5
ATSRGQGAGQPQH
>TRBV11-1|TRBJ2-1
ASSLAGLAGASEQF
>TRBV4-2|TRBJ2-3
ASSQGYQGPTITDTQY
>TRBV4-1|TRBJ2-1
ASSQNHIVGTGSYNEQF
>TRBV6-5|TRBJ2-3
ASKGGRTDTQY
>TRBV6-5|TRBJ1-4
ASSKLGSITNEKLF
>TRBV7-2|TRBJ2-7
ASSLSTGTSGRSHEQY
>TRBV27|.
ASSLSGQSETQY
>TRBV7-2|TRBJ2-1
ASSMGTGSYNEQF
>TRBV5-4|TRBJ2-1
ASSLQGVGEQF
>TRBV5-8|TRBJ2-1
ASSYVGGRSYNEQF
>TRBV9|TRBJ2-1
ASSGGPDGNEQF
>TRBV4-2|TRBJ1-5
ASSQVQGLNQPQH